These T cell receptor beta chains were read from a single sample in a study of T cells expressing NK-cell markers. TCRdb processed the 5' RACE reads again and assigns one entry to each CDR3 protein, with no DNA. The sample shows about 390,000 distinct CDR3 sequences, and over 8.5% sits with its ten largest clones. The specimen sequenced was blood T cells: a sorted CD56 or NKG2C T cell subset, CD4+ or CD8+ T cells, or bulk PBMC T cells (not recorded which). The receptors here all came from a woman aged 50 to 60 in good health. CDR3s include the opening cysteine and the closing phenylalanine or tryptophan. The order of the fields is J gene, V gene, CDR3 protein.

TRBJ2-3	TRBV10-3	CAISEWQGRTDTQYF
TRBJ1-1	TRBV6-5	CASSYNAGREAFF
TRBJ2-1	TRBV20-1	CSAREIGGEQFF
TRBJ2-3	TRBV7-8	CASSLRVGGGYFSTDTQYF
TRBJ2-5	TRBV24-1	CATSELTGGEETQYF
TRBJ2-2	TRBV6-6	CASSGIPVTGELFF
TRBJ2-3	TRBV29-1	CSVLHLAGGLDTQYF
TRBJ1-1	TRBV5-1	CASSLSGSGWTEAFF
TRBJ2-7	TRBV6-5	CASSRTPHEQYF
TRBJ2-7	TRBV7-2	CASSSRQKTSTVPREQYF
TRBJ2-4	TRBV5-1	CASSLGTGLAKNIQYF
TRBJ1-1	TRBV3-1	CASSDNPVLNTEAFF
TRBJ2-1	TRBV30	CAWSPLVAGGNNEQFF
TRBJ2-1	TRBV6-1	CASSGRDRDYPYNEQFF
TRBJ1-2	TRBV20-1	CSAMTGRDYGYTF
TRBJ2-7	TRBV5-5	CASSLAGTGVPQYF
TRBJ2-2	TRBV7-6	CASRAGTSGRRGDTGELFF
TRBJ2-5	TRBV3-1	CASSQGTRGLQETQYF
TRBJ2-5	TRBV6-1	CASSGPSQETQYF
TRBJ2-7	TRBV7-9	CASSSQGEQYF
TRBJ2-7	TRBV5-1	CASSLGDRGYEQYF
TRBJ2-1	TRBV20-1	CSAKTPRGGIGNEQFF
TRBJ2-1	TRBV3-1	CASSQMTGSNEQFF
TRBJ2-2	TRBV11-2	CASSLVRDGNTGELFF
TRBJ2-1	TRBV3-1	CASSQEVGRAGDEQFF
TRBJ1-2	TRBV12-3/TRBV12-4	CASSPAGRGYTF
TRBJ1-2	TRBV6-5	CASSRRDGYYGYTF
TRBJ2-7	TRBV6-5	CASSYRGRKSYEQYF
TRBJ2-1	TRBV24-1	CATSDGTPSSYNEQFF
TRBJ1-1	TRBV28	CASSLTGQGMGEAFF
TRBJ2-2	TRBV12-3/TRBV12-4	CASSLGGGELFF
TRBJ1-5	TRBV7-9	CASSLLAETGPQHF
TRBJ2-2	TRBV29-1	CSVGPGVGELFF
TRBJ2-5	TRBV5-1	CASSLAGGMYQETQYF
TRBJ2-1	TRBV4-1	CASSQVIPANEQFF
TRBJ1-2	TRBV29-1	CSVTGSDGYTF
TRBJ1-4	TRBV9	CASSVAFQRQEANEKLFF
TRBJ1-2	TRBV7-9	CASSPGKAATNYGYTF
TRBJ1-1	TRBV5-1	CASSPRRSMNTEAFF
TRBJ2-1	TRBV12-5	CASRYRANEQFF
TRBJ2-1	TRBV5-4	CASSTPTSGRLFF